This TCR beta chain came from a study of shared clonotypes between healthy human individuals. Across the whole study: Ranging from 18 to 49 in age, donors were two women and a few men. Plates per donor: three CD4 naive, three CD4 memory, two CD8 naive, one CD8 memory.

Germline CDR1 reads MNHEY; CDR2 reads SMNVEV (reference sequence). Trimming removed 5 bases from V and 7 bases from J, with 12 bases in between. This CDR3 has 13 residues. Terminally differentiated effector memory CD45RA+ cells were excluded by CCR7 positive selection of CD45RO-negative cells. This was a deep-level run. Sequenced by immunoSEQ multiplex PCR; TCRdb stores in-frame clones only, minus some. The data hold around 1,900,000 clones, with 85% to 95% observed a single time. The source material was naive CD8+ T cells from PBMCs. The clonotype comes from a man between 18 and 35 years old in good health. Some clones in this sample may be carry-over from other donors' samples. The rearrangement joins TRBV27 to TRBJ1-5; no definite D call. The CDR3 DNA reads as TGTGCCAGCAGTCCTTCGTCGGCCCAGCCCCAGCATTTT. The encoded protein is CASSPSSAQPQHF.